The present T cell receptor beta chain was sequenced within a study of T cell responses to AZD1222 COVID-19 vaccine. With V trimmed by 7 bases and J by 5 bases, 7 bases remained unmatched. In germline, CDR1 is SNHLY, CDR2 FYNNEI. The CDR3 consists of 14 residues. TCRdb's table, derived via immunoSEQ multiplex PCR, lists solely in-frame clones and lacks some. The table lists some 130,000 clones, about nine tenths of them singletons. The sample here was peripheral blood, taken on day 0 of AZD1222 vaccination. This receptor was identified in an adult in good health. The chain couples TRBV2 to TRBJ2-5; 10 bases match TRBD1. CDR3 nucleotides: TGTGCCAGCAAAATGACAGGGGGCGGGGAGACCCAGTACTTC. Its translation: CASKMTGGGETQYF.